The source of this T cell receptor beta chain is a study of blood T cell repertoires in COVID-19. V gave up 2 bases and J gave up 2 bases; unmatched junction bases: 6. Germline V CDR1 and CDR2: MNHEY, SVGEGT. The CDR3 contains 16 residues. Data came from immunoSEQ multiplex PCR; TCRdb stores just in-frame clones and leaves some out. The sample gives some 240,000 clones, around four fifths of which show up once; 5.2% is in the top ten. The chain carries TRBV6-2 or TRBV6-3 and TRBJ1-5, with 7 bases that match TRBD1. The TCR comes from a woman in her sixties or seventies with COVID-19, enrolled during active disease. Material: peripheral blood. CDR3 loop: CASSYPAGQRNQPQHF. The CDR3 DNA follows: TGTGCCAGCAGTTACCCCGCGGGACAGCGCAATCAGCCCCAGCATTTT.